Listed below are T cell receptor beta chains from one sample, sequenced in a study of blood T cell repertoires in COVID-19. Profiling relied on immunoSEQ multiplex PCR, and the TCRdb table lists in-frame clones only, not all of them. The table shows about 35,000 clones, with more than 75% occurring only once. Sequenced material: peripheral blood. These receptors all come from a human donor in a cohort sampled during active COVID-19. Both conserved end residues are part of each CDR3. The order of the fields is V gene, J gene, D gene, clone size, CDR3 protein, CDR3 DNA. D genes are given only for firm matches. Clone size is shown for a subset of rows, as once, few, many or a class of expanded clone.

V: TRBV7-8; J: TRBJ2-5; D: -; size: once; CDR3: CASRLQGQETQYF; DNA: TGTGCCAGCAGGTTGCAGGGCCAAGAGACCCAGTACTTC
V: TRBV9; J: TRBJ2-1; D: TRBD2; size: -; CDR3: CASSVAAGDRYEQFF; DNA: TGTGCCAGCAGCGTAGCTGCGGGAGATAGGTATGAGCAGTTCTTC
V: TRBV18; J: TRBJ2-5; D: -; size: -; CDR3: CASSPPDRQETQYF; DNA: TGTGCCAGCTCACCACCGGACAGACAAGAGACCCAGTACTTC
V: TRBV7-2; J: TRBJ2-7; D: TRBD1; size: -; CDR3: CASSFGQVYEQYF; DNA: TGTGCCAGCAGCTTTGGACAGGTTTACGAGCAGTACTTC
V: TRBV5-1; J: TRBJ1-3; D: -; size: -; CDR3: CASSTSGGSGNTIYF; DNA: TGCGCCAGCAGCACATCGGGGGGCTCTGGAAACACCATATATTTT
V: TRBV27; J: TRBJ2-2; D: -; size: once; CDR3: CASSPRSGGGLNTGELFF; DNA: TGTGCCAGCAGCCCTCGATCGGGCGGGGGCCTGAACACCGGGGAGCTGTTTTTT
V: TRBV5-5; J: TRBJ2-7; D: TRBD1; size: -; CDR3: CASSSTSYQGDSSYEQYF; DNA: TGTGCCAGCAGCTCGACTTCATACCAGGGGGATAGCTCCTACGAGCAGTACTTC
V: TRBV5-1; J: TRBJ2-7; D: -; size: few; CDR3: CASSLAGVGYEQYF; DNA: TGCGCCAGCAGCTTGGCAGGGGTCGGCTACGAGCAGTACTTC
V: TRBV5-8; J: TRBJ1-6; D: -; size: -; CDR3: CASSLSRLRNSPLHF; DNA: TGTGCCAGCAGCTTGTCCAGACTTCGTAATTCACCCCTCCACTTT
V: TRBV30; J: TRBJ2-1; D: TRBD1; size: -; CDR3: CAWSKTGVRDEQFF; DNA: TGTGCCTGGAGTAAGACAGGGGTTAGGGATGAGCAGTTCTTC
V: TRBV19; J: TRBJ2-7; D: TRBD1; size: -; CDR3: CASSPRDRGKGEQYF; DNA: TGTGCCAGTAGCCCGAGGGACAGGGGGAAGGGAGAGCAGTACTTC
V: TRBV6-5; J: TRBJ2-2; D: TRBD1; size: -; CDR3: CATGQGARTGELFF; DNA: TGTGCCACGGGACAGGGGGCAAGGACCGGGGAGCTGTTTTTT
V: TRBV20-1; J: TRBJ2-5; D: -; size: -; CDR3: CSLPGGETQYF; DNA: TGCAGCCTGCCAGGAGGGGAGACCCAGTACTTC
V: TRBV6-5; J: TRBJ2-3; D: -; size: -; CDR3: CASSPGDTQYF; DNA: TGTGCCAGCAGTCCGGGAGATACGCAGTATTTT
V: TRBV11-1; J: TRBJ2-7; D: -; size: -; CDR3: CASSKRGRGYEQYF; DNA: TGTGCCAGCAGTAAACGGGGCAGGGGCTACGAGCAGTACTTC
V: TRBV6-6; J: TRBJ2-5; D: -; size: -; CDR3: CASSYQGGAETQYF; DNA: TGTGCCAGCAGTTACCAAGGGGGGGCTGAGACCCAGTACTTC